This T cell receptor (beta chain) emerged from a study of blood T cell repertoires in COVID-19. Trimming left V 1 base short and J 1 base short, with 5 bases between. Germline values: CDR1 SGHKS, CDR2 YYEKEE (reference sequence). There are 13 residues in the CDR3. Method: immunoSEQ multiplex PCR; TCRdb's copy keeps in-frame clones and lacks some. The sample carries roughly 74,000 clones, around nine tenths recorded once. This clone was seen a few times. Sample: peripheral blood. The clonotype originates from a man in his 70s with active or convalescent COVID-19. V gene TRBV5-5 combines with J gene TRBJ1-1; D is possibly TRBD1 (5 bases). CDR3 DNA sequence: TGTGCCAGCAGCTTGAGGGGGAACACTGAAGCTTTCTTT. Encoded protein: CASSLRGNTEAFF.